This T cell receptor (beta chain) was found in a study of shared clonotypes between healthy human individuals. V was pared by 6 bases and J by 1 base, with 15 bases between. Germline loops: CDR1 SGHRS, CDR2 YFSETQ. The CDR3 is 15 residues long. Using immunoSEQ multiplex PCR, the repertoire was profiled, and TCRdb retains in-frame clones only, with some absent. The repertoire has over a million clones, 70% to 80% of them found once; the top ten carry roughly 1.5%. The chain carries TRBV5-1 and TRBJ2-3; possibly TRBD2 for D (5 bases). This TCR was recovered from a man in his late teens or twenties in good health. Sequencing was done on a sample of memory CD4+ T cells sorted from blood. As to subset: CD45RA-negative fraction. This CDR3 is CASKVEGRGTDTQYF. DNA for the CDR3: TGCGCCAGCAAGGTCGAGGGCCGGGGCACAGATACGCAGTATTTT.